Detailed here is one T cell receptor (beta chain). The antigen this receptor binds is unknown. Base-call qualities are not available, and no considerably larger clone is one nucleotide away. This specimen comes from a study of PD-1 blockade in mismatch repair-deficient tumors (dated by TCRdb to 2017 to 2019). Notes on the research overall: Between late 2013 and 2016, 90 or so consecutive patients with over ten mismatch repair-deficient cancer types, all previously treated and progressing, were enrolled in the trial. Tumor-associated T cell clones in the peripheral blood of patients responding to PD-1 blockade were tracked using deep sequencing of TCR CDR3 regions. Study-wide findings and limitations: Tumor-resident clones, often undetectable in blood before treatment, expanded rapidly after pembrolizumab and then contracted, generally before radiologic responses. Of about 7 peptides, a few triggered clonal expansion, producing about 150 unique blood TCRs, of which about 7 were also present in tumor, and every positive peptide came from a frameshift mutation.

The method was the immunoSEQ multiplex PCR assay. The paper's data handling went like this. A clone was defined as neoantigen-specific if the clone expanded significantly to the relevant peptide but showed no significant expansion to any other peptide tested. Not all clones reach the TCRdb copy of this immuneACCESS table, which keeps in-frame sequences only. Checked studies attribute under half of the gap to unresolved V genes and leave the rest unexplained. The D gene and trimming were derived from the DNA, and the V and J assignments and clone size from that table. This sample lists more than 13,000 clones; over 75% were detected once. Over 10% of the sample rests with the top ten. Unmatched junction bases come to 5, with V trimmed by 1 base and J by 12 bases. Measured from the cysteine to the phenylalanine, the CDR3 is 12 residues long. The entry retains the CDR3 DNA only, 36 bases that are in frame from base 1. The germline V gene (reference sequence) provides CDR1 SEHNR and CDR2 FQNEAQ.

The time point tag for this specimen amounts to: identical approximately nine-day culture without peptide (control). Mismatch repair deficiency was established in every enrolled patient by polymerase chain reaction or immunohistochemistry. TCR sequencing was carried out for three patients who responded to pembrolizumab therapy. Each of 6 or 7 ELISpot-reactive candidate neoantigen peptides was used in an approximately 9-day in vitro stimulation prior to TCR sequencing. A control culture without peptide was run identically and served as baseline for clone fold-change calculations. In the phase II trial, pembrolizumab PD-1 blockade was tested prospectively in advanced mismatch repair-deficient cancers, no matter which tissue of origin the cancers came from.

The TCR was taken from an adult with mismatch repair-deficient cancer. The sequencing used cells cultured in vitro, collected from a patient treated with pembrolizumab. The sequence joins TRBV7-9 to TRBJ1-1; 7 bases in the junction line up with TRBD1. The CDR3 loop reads CASSLDGTAPFF. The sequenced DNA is TGTGCCAGCAGCTTAGACGGGACAGCCCCTTTCTTT.